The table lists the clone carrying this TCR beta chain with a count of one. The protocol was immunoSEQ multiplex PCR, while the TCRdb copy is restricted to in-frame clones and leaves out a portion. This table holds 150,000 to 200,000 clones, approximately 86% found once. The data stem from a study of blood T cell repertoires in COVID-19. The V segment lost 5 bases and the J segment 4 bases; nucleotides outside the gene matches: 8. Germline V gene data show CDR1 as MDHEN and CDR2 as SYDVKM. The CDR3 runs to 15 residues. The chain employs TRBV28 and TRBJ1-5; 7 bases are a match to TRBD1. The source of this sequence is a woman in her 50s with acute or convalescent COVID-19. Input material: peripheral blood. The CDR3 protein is CASSGEQGVNQPQHF. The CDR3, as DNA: TGTGCCAGCAGTGGCGAGCAGGGGGTGAATCAGCCCCAGCATTTT.